This T cell receptor beta chain was sequenced in a study of blood T cell repertoires in COVID-19. Study context: The United States, Italy and Spain supplied acute and convalescent COVID-19 samples. The analysed material was cDNA or gDNA that came from T cells, B-cell-depleted T cells, or PBMCs.

Germline-derived CDR1 and CDR2 are SGHDT and YYEEEE. Trimming left V 6 bases short and J 1 base short, with 14 bases between. The CDR3 totals 15 residues. Per the authors' pipeline: By means of reference gene primer amplification, nucleated cell counts were estimated. TCRdb's copy holds only in-frame clones and misses some; the assay was immunoSEQ multiplex PCR. V and J calls and clone size follow that table, whereas D and trimming were derived from the DNA. The sample shows around 170,000 clones, 80% to 85% of them seen only once. The sequence derives from a man aged 18-30 years with active or convalescent COVID-19. Sample: peripheral blood. The chain uses TRBV5-6 and TRBJ2-1, with D possibly being TRBD1 (6 bases). CDR3 DNA: TGTGCCAGCATGGGAGCCCAGGGGTCCTACAATGAGCAGTTCTTC. Its translation: CASMGAQGSYNEQFF.